A single sample gave rise to the 28 T cell receptor beta chains below, sequenced in a study of blood T cells in healthy people across ages. A sample-barcoded 5' primer and a J-beta primer mix were used in a second PCR of roughly 6 to 11 cycles. Using its own MiXCR run on the 5' RACE reads, TCRdb lists one record per CDR3 protein. The sample holds around 990,000 distinct CDR3 sequences; 35% to 40% are singletons and the top ten take approximately 14%. The sequenced sample was blood. These receptors originate from a young man in good health.

V is TRBV21-1 and J is TRBJ2-5; the table's D call of TRBD1 was not tested on the DNA. TRBV21-1 counts as a pseudogene. This CDR3 comprises 15 residues. In DNA form, the CDR3 reads TGTGCCAGCAGCGGTGCTGAGGGGATCCAAGAGACCCAGTACTTC. It is translated as CASSGAEGIQETQYF.

The rearrangement links TRBV12-3 or TRBV12-4 to TRBJ1-2, with D hard to call. CDR3 length: 11 amino acids. The V and J ends lost 3 bases and 10 bases respectively, with 9 bases between them. CDR3: CASSFGIVYTF. The DNA of the CDR3 is TGTGCCAGCAGTTTTGGAATAGTCTACACCTTC.

The chain couples TRBV11-2 to TRBJ2-3; D possibly corresponds to TRBD2 (6 bases). The CDR3 contains 17 residues. Germline V gene lookup returns CDR1 SGHAT and CDR2 FQNNGV. Trimming stripped 1 base from V and 4 bases from J, with 18 bases between. The CDR3 reads CASSLGMGLQGPDTQYF. The CDR3, as DNA: TGTGCCAGCAGCTTAGGTATGGGACTTCAAGGACCAGATACGCAGTATTTT.

This clonotype was detected a few times. This sequence joins TRBV7-2 and TRBJ1-1, with D perhaps matching TRBD1 (6 bases). Per germline, CDR1 SGHTA and CDR2 FQGNSA. Trimming stripped 1 base from V and 0 bases from J, with 15 bases between. The CDR3 runs to 17 residues. CDR3 sequence (DNA): TGTGCCAGCAGCTTAGTGTCTTCGGGGGCTCTGAACACTGAAGCTTTCTTT. The encoded protein is CASSLVSSGALNTEAFF. Full variable domain (outside the CDR3, taken from reference TRBV7-2 and TRBJ1-1): GAGVSQSPSNKVTEKGKDVELRCDPISGHTALYWYRQSLGQGLEFLIYFQGNSAPDKSGLPSDRFSAERTGGSVSTLTIQRTQQEDSAVYLCASSLVSSGALNTEAFFGQGTRLTVV.

This clonotype was detected ten times or more. The genes are TRBV6-2 or TRBV6-3 and TRBJ1-1; D possibly corresponds to TRBD1 (6 bases). V lost 8 bases and J 0 bases, leaving 7 bases between the germline ends. This CDR3 has 12 residues. The germline gives CDR1 MNHEY, CDR2 SVGEGT. CDR3 nucleotide sequence: TGTGCCAGCGGGGGCCTGAACACTGAAGCTTTCTTT. It translates to CASGGLNTEAFF.

J is TRBJ1-1 and V is TRBV15; D not resolved. CDR1 and CDR2 (germline): LNHNV, YYDKDF (reference sequence). This CDR3 region has 15 residues. Trimming removed 0 bases at V and 2 bases at J, with 10 bases between. This CDR3 reads CATSRDRNSNTEAFF. For the CDR3, the DNA is TGTGCCACCAGCAGAGATCGGAACAGTAACACTGAAGCTTTCTTT.

This chain links TRBV30 with TRBJ1-2; unclear D gene. CDR1 and CDR2 (germline): GTSNPN, SVGIG (reference sequence). V was trimmed by 1 base and J by 5 bases, leaving 8 bases between them. CDR3 size: 12 residues. CDR3 sequence reads: CAWSDRAYGYTF. CDR3 sequence (DNA): TGTGCCTGGAGTGATAGAGCTTATGGCTACACCTTC.

This clonotype was counted at least ten times. The chain joins TRBV29-1 to TRBJ1-2, with unresolved D. Germline CDR1 SQVTM, CDR2 ANQGSEA. The CDR3 is 12 residues long. Trimming left V 6 bases short and J 8 bases short, with 16 bases between. DNA of the CDR3: TGCAGCGTCGCCGTTACAGAGGAAGGCTACACCTTC. This encodes CSVAVTEEGYTF.

This chain links TRBV20-1 with TRBJ2-5, with 11 positions matching TRBD2. The germline CDR1 and CDR2 sequences are DFQATT and SNEGSKA (reference sequence). The CDR3 totals 16 residues. V lost 3 bases and J lost 1; bases outside the gene matches: 7. In DNA form, the CDR3 reads TGCAGTGCTAGTAGTAGCGGGGGGGTTCTCCAAGAGACCCAGTACTTC. The encoded protein is CSASSSGGVLQETQYF.

The J gene is TRBJ1-1, the V gene TRBV20-1, with D unresolved. This CDR3 has 14 amino acids. CDR1 and CDR2 (germline): DFQATT, SNEGSKA (reference sequence). Trimming pared 6 bases from V and 1 base from J, leaving 15 bases between. The CDR3 spells CSAPRSAGNTEAFF. In nucleotides, the CDR3 is TGCAGTGCCCCACGATCCGCCGGGAACACTGAAGCTTTCTTT.

This clonotype has just a few counts. The chain is built from TRBV5-6 and TRBJ2-1; D is unresolved. The V end lost 4 bases, the J end lost 3 bases, and 8 bases lay between the germline ends. CDR3 length: 13 amino acids. Looked up from germline, CDR1 is SGHDT and CDR2 is YYEEEE. The chain's CDR3 is CASSPKSYNEQFF. In DNA, the CDR3 is TGTGCCAGCAGCCCCAAGAGCTACAATGAGCAGTTCTTC.

DNA of the CDR3: TGCAGCGTTGATAGGGAGGGCTACACCTTC. Its protein product is CSVDREGYTF. The chain combines TRBV29-1 with TRBJ1-2; D is undetermined. The CDR3 contains 10 residues. V dropped 3 bases and J dropped 8 bases, with 7 bases sitting between them. CDR1 SQVTM and CDR2 ANQGSEA come from the germline V gene.

The V gene is TRBV6-1, the J gene TRBJ2-1, with 8 bases identical to TRBD1. Per germline, CDR1 MNHNS and CDR2 SASEGT. The CDR3 has 14 residues. The ends lost 2 bases at V and 9 bases at J; junction bases unmatched: 6. This CDR3 reads CASSESPGGSEQFF. The DNA for the CDR3 is TGTGCCAGCAGTGAAAGTCCAGGGGGCAGTGAGCAGTTCTTC.

This clonotype was counted only a few times. The chain's CDR3 is CASSSSLYNEQYF. DNA for the CDR3: TGTGCCAGCAGTTCATCCCTTTACAATGAGCAGTACTTC. This chain connects TRBV12-3 or TRBV12-4 to TRBJ2-7; no firm D call. The CDR3 runs to 13 residues. Trimming left V 4 bases short and J 7 bases short, with 14 bases between.

This chain connects TRBV6-2 or TRBV6-3 to TRBJ1-2; tentative D call: TRBD1 (6 bases). Between the trimmed V and J ends, which lost 5 bases and 4 bases, there was a span of 11 bases. The CDR3 is 13 residues long. Germline CDR1 MNHEY, CDR2 SVGEGT. In nucleotides, the CDR3 is TGTGCCAGCAGTCAACCAGGGGCCTATGGCTACACCTTC. As protein: CASSQPGAYGYTF.

V usage is TRBV3-1 and J usage is TRBJ2-1; D is possibly TRBD2 (7 bases). This CDR3 spans 14 amino acids. CDR1 and CDR2 from the germline V gene are LGHDT and YNNKEL (reference sequence). The V end was cut by 0 bases, the J end by 14 bases, with 17 bases between. For the CDR3, the DNA is TGTGCCAGCAGCCAAGATCGTCGGGGGGCGGGGAAGTTCTTC. Its translation is CASSQDRRGAGKFF.

In its sample, this clonotype was seen a few times. The chain joins TRBV6-5 to TRBJ2-7, with 8 bases matching TRBD1. The V gene end was trimmed by 5 bases and the J gene end by 5 bases; junction bases not matched to a gene: 11. Germline V gene data show CDR1 as MNHEY and CDR2 as SVGAGI. The length of the CDR3 is 15 residues. CDR3 sequence reads: CASSRPQGADHEQYF. CDR3 sequence (DNA): TGTGCCAGCAGTCGTCCTCAGGGGGCGGACCACGAGCAGTACTTC.

Only one count was recorded for this clonotype. The V and J genes are TRBV2 and TRBJ2-7; 8 nucleotides match TRBD2. CDR1 SNHLY and CDR2 FYNNEI come from the germline V gene. The CDR3 has 14 residues. Trimming took 8 bases from V and 2 from J; bases not matched to a gene: 8. The CDR3 loop is CASRKTSVTYEQYF. The CDR3 DNA sequence: TGTGCCAGCCGTAAGACTAGCGTTACCTACGAGCAGTACTTC.

The CDR3 region has the DNA TGCGCCAGCAGCCACGGGGACAGGTTCCTTCCGAACACTGAAGCTTTCTTT. It codes for CASSHGDRFLPNTEAFF. The genes are TRBV4-3 and TRBJ1-1; TRBD1 matches 8 bases. In germline, CDR1 is LGHNA, CDR2 YSLEER. This CDR3 spans 17 amino acids. V was clipped by 3 bases and J by 1 base; unmatched bases: 10.

V gene TRBV11-2 combines with J gene TRBJ2-7, with no clear D. The CDR3 spans 13 residues. The V end was cut by 7 bases, the J end by 6 bases, with 16 bases between. Looked up from germline, CDR1 is SGHAT and CDR2 is FQNNGV. In DNA form, the CDR3 reads TGTGCCAGCACCCGGGTAGCCCTAGTCGAGCAGTACTTC. Residues: CASTRVALVEQYF.

The genes are TRBV12-3 or TRBV12-4 and TRBJ2-2; 8 bases map to TRBD2. J lost 5 bases, V lost 5 bases, and 10 bases had no gene match. CDR3 length: 16 amino acids. Here the CDR3 reads CASSQPSGGDTGELFF. The CDR3 nucleotides are TGTGCCAGCAGTCAACCCAGCGGGGGCGATACCGGGGAGCTGTTTTTT.

This chain links TRBV7-9 with TRBJ2-5; no definite D call. V shed 3 bases and J shed 3 bases, with 14 bases lying between them. CDR3 length: 15 amino acids. Germline CDR1 reads SEHNR; CDR2 reads FQNEAQ (reference sequence). The CDR3 nucleotides are TGTGCCAGCAGCTTTCCCCTCGATGGGGAAGAGACCCAGTACTTC. It codes for CASSFPLDGEETQYF.

V and J are TRBV19 and TRBJ2-3, with 8 positions matching TRBD2. V shed 10 bases and J 2 bases; nucleotides not matched to a gene: 11. Germline CDR1 and CDR2: LNHDA and SQIVND (reference sequence). The CDR3 sequence is 15 residues long. CDR3 nucleotide sequence: TGTGCCACCAAATTACGGGGGGGCCTCACAGATACGCAGTATTTT. Encoded protein: CATKLRGGLTDTQYF.

This clonotype was observed a few times. The rearrangement links TRBV7-9 to TRBJ2-1; weak D call: TRBD2 (6 bases). The CDR3 totals 14 residues. Between the trimmed V and J ends, which lost 3 bases and 8 bases, there was a span of 14 bases. CDR1 is SEHNR and CDR2 is FQNEAQ in the germline V gene (reference sequence). CDR3 sequence reads: CASSFQDPGDEQFF. CDR3 DNA: TGTGCCAGCAGCTTTCAGGACCCGGGGGATGAGCAGTTCTTC.

The chain has TRBV7-6 and TRBJ2-3; possibly TRBD2 for D (7 bases). Germline V gene sequence: CDR1 SGHVS, CDR2 FNYEAQ. Trimming stripped 5 bases from V and 8 bases from J, with 17 bases between. This CDR3 is built from 14 residues. The CDR3 spells CASSPAGAGGTQYF. The CDR3 DNA reads as TGTGCCAGCAGCCCCGCGGGGGCTGGGGGTACGCAGTATTTT.

The V call is TRBV19, the J call TRBJ2-5; D not resolved. CDR1 is LNHDA and CDR2 is SQIVND in the germline V gene (reference sequence). The V end lost 3 bases, the J end lost 4 bases, and 12 bases lay between the germline ends. This CDR3 is 14 amino acids long. The CDR3 loop is CASSMARDRETQYF. The CDR3 DNA reads TGTGCCAGTAGTATGGCTAGGGATCGAGAGACCCAGTACTTC.

The gene calls are TRBV4-3 and TRBJ1-4; no clear D. The CDR3 is made up of 13 amino acids. Germline assignment: CDR1 LGHNA and CDR2 YSLEER. V was trimmed by 3 bases and J by 7 bases, leaving 9 bases between them. As DNA, the CDR3 is TGCGCCAGCAGCCAGGCGGCGGGTGAAAAACTGTTTTTT. It yields the protein CASSQAAGEKLFF.

The rearrangement links TRBV7-2 to TRBJ2-2; the match to TRBD2 covers 7 bases. This CDR3 comprises 15 residues. Germline values: CDR1 SGHTA, CDR2 FQGNSA. V was clipped by 6 bases and J by 0 bases; unmatched bases: 4. CDR3: CASRPSGTNTGELFF. The CDR3 DNA reads as TGTGCCAGCAGGCCTAGCGGCACGAACACCGGGGAGCTGTTTTTT.